One and the same sample provided the 26 T cell receptor beta chains below, sequenced in a study of T cells in localized non-small cell lung cancer. Clones were read by immunoSEQ multiplex PCR, and TCRdb kept only the in-frame ones, dropping some. The sample holds under 55,000 clones; 80% are singletons and the top ten take roughly 4%. Here the sequenced sample was PBMCs, taken before any cancer treatment. The receptors here all came from a woman aged 40-70 years with stage II lung adenocarcinoma.

The rearrangement links TRBV6-6 to TRBJ1-2; 7 positions match TRBD1. Germline V gene lookup returns CDR1 MNHNY and CDR2 SVGAGI (reference sequence). V dropped 2 bases and J dropped 2; count of bases not matched to a gene: 2. The CDR3 extends over 14 amino acids. Here the CDR3 reads CASSYMDRNYGYTF. For the CDR3, the DNA is TGTGCCAGCAGTTACATGGACAGGAACTATGGCTACACCTTC.

This rearrangement joins TRBV5-4 to TRBJ2-7; 11 nucleotides agree with TRBD2. The CDR3 is 15 residues long. Per the germline V gene, CDR1 is SGHNT and CDR2 is YYREEE (reference sequence). The V gene end was trimmed by 7 bases and the J gene end by 0 bases; junction bases not matched to a gene: 6. CDR3 region: CASGPGLADSYEQYF. The CDR3 nucleotides read TGTGCCAGCGGACCGGGACTAGCGGACTCCTACGAGCAGTACTTC.

V and J are TRBV7-8 and TRBJ1-1; a possible D gene is TRBD1 (6 bases). CDR1 is SGHVS and CDR2 is FQNEAQ in the germline V gene. The CDR3 spans 13 residues. With 10 bases removed from V and 4 bases from J, the gap between germline ends came to 16 bases. The CDR3 spells CATGRGGVTEAFF. The CDR3 bases are TGTGCCACCGGCAGAGGGGGAGTCACTGAAGCTTTCTTT.

The rearrangement joins TRBV15 to TRBJ1-1; TRBD1 matches 11 bases. V was clipped by 4 bases and J by 5 bases; unmatched bases: 6. The V gene's germline CDR1 is LNHNV and CDR2 YYDKDF (reference sequence). CDR3 size: 15 residues. The CDR3 bases are TGTGCCACCAGCACCGGGACAGGGGGGAAAACTGAAGCTTTCTTT. Translation gives CATSTGTGGKTEAFF. The full variable domain, its missing parts supplied by reference TRBV15 and TRBJ1-1, is DAMVIQNPRYQVTQFGKPVTLSCSQTLNHNVMYWYQQKSSQAPKLLFHYYDKDFNNEADTPDNFQSRRPNTSFCFLDIRSPGLGDTAMYLCATSTGTGGKTEAFFGQGTRLTVV.

The rearrangement links TRBV28 to TRBJ1-2, with TRBD1 matching over 7 bases. CDR3 length equals 15 residues. Germline values: CDR1 MDHEN, CDR2 SYDVKM. V lost 6 bases and J lost 1; bases outside the gene matches: 8. Written as DNA, the CDR3 is TGTGCCAGCAGCTCGACAGGGCTTTATAACTATGGCTACACCTTC. As protein: CASSSTGLYNYGYTF.

This CDR3 is CASTSGSFRTEAFF. As DNA, the CDR3 is TGTGCCAGCACCTCCGGTAGCTTTCGGACTGAAGCTTTCTTT. The chain employs TRBV28 and TRBJ1-1, with unresolved D. V was shortened by 7 bases and J by 5 bases, with 17 bases between the two germline ends. Germline CDR1 is MDHEN and CDR2 is SYDVKM. CDR3 length: 14 amino acids. The full variable domain, with the rest looked up from reference TRBV28 and TRBJ1-1, is DVKVTQSSRYLVKRTGEKVFLECVQDMDHENMFWYRQDPGLGLRLIYFSYDVKMKEKGDIPEGYSVSREKKERFSLILESASTNQTSMYLCASTSGSFRTEAFFGQGTRLTVV.

The V gene is TRBV2, the J gene TRBJ1-2, with D unclear. This CDR3 is 12 amino acids long. Trimming stripped 5 bases from V and 0 bases from J, with 4 bases between. From germline, CDR1 is SNHLY and CDR2 FYNNEI. The CDR3 DNA is TGTGCCAGCAGTCCCTCTAACTATGGCTACACCTTC. Amino acid sequence: CASSPSNYGYTF.

The CDR3 spells CASSSRVTWDYGYTF. CDR3 DNA: TGTGCCAGCAGCTCAAGGGTTACTTGGGACTATGGCTACACCTTC. This chain links TRBV7-2 with TRBJ1-2; D gene unclear. This CDR3 is 15 amino acids long. Trimming pared 4 bases from V and 3 bases from J, leaving 15 bases between. Germline CDR1 reads SGHTA; CDR2 reads FQGNSA.

A word on this clone: Germline is not matched at one junction end, which may reflect a read error. The gene calls are TRBV7-7 and TRBJ2-1; 10 bases map to TRBD1. This CDR3 region has 15 residues. Germline-derived CDR1 and CDR2 are SSHAT and FNYEAQ (reference sequence). The CDR3 coding sequence is TGTGCTAGCAGCGTGGGACAGGGGCTCTACAATGAGCAGTTCTTC. Translation: CASSVGQGLYNEQFF.

This clone was seen more than once but under ten times. The chain couples TRBV28 to TRBJ1-6; TRBD1 aligns across 9 bases. Germline CDR1 MDHEN, CDR2 SYDVKM. The V segment lost 6 bases and the J segment 7 bases; nucleotides outside the gene matches: 10. The CDR3 spans 16 residues. CDR3 region: CASSRTRDRDNSPLHF. As DNA, the CDR3 is TGTGCCAGCAGCCGTACCCGGGACAGGGACAATTCACCCCTCCACTTT.

The V gene is TRBV6-6, the J gene TRBJ1-6; D perhaps matches TRBD1 (6 bases). Trimming took 2 bases from V and 8 from J, leaving 10 bases between them. The V gene's germline CDR1 is MNHNY and CDR2 SVGAGI (reference sequence). The CDR3 is 14 amino acids. The CDR3 is CASSYPGEDSPLHF. DNA of the CDR3: TGTGCCAGCAGTTACCCAGGGGAGGATTCACCCCTCCACTTT.

In its sample, this clone was seen once. The rearrangement joins TRBV7-8 to TRBJ1-3, with D hard to call. This CDR3 is 14 amino acids long. V was cut by 3 bases and J by 0 bases, with 6 bases left in between. Germline V gene data show CDR1 as SGHVS and CDR2 as FQNEAQ. The chain's CDR3 is CASSFEFSGNTIYF. In nucleotides, the CDR3 is TGTGCCAGCAGCTTCGAATTCTCTGGAAACACCATATATTTT.

This sequence joins TRBV19 and TRBJ1-5; 7 bases match TRBD1. In germline, CDR1 is LNHDA, CDR2 SQIVND (reference sequence). V dropped 8 bases and J dropped 6; count of bases not matched to a gene: 4. This CDR3 comprises 12 residues. CDR3 amino acids: CASARQGQPQHF. DNA of the CDR3: TGTGCCAGTGCCCGACAGGGTCAGCCCCAGCATTTT.

The chain employs TRBV9 and TRBJ2-4, with D perhaps matching TRBD2 (6 bases). The CDR3 has 11 residues. V lost 8 bases to trimming and J lost 6 bases, with 9 bases between them. Looked up from germline, CDR1 is SGDLS and CDR2 is YYNGEE. The CDR3 coding sequence is TGTGCCAGTGGGGGGTCAAACATTCAGTACTTC. This translates into CASGGSNIQYF.

The gene calls are TRBV28 and TRBJ1-5; D is undetermined. The germline V and J ends were trimmed by 10 bases and 6 bases, with 16 bases remaining between them. This CDR3 comprises 13 residues. CDR1 is MDHEN, CDR2 SYDVKM, per germline. The DNA for the CDR3 is TGTGCCACCCTACAGTTAGTGGGTCAGCCCCAGCATTTT. This gives the protein CATLQLVGQPQHF.

The chain uses TRBV20-1 and TRBJ1-2; D gene ambiguous. CDR1 and CDR2 from the germline V gene are DFQATT and SNEGSKA (reference sequence). Trimming removed 6 bases at V and 6 bases at J, with 11 bases between. CDR3 size: 11 residues. In DNA, the CDR3 is TGCAGTGCCTCCAGGCGGAATGGCTACACCTTC. It is translated as CSASRRNGYTF.

The chain carries TRBV15 and TRBJ2-5; D call uncertain. The CDR3 has 14 residues. The V gene's germline CDR1 is LNHNV and CDR2 YYDKDF (reference sequence). Trimming pared 4 bases from V and 4 bases from J, leaving 13 bases between. DNA for the CDR3: TGTGCCACCAGCATAGAAAACTTTTTAGAGACCCAGTACTTC. It yields the protein CATSIENFLETQYF.

The rearrangement joins TRBV5-6 to TRBJ2-7; 11 nucleotides agree with TRBD1. With 3 bases clipped from V and 8 bases from J, the junction kept 7 bases outside the gene matches. Per the germline V gene, CDR1 is SGHDT and CDR2 is YYEEEE. The CDR3 runs to 14 residues. The DNA of the CDR3 is TGTGCCAGCAGCTATCCGGGACAGGGGGTTAAGCAGTACTTC. Translated: CASSYPGQGVKQYF.

The V gene is TRBV28, the J gene TRBJ1-2, with 12 bases fitting TRBD1. Looked up from germline, CDR1 is MDHEN and CDR2 is SYDVKM. The CDR3 contains 16 residues. J gave up 7 bases and V 3 bases, and 9 bases lay outside the gene matches. The DNA for the CDR3 is TGTGCCAGCAGTTTTGCGTTGGGACAGGGGGCGGGTGGCTACACCTTC. Its protein is CASSFALGQGAGGYTF.

The J gene is TRBJ2-7, the V gene TRBV19, with TRBD1 as a possible D gene (6 bases). The CDR3 extends over 11 amino acids. V was clipped by 5 bases and J by 6 bases, with 8 bases between them. In germline, CDR1 is LNHDA, CDR2 SQIVND (reference sequence). CDR3 DNA: TGTGCCAGTAGTGTCAGGGGCGAGCAGTACTTC. Its protein is CASSVRGEQYF. The whole variable domain, remainder taken from reference TRBV19 and TRBJ2-7, is DGGITQSPKYLFRKEGQNVTLSCEQNLNHDAMYWYRQDPGQGLRLIYYSQIVNDFQKGDIAEGYSVSREKKESFPLTVTSAQKNPTAFYLCASSVRGEQYFGPGTRLTVT.

V and J are TRBV6-6 and TRBJ1-2; D perhaps matches TRBD1 (5 bases). Trimming took off 8 bases at V and 3 bases at J, with 13 bases between the two ends. This CDR3 region has 13 residues. The germline gives CDR1 MNHNY, CDR2 SVGAGI (reference sequence). CDR3 coding DNA: TGTGCCAGCGGGGACGGAGGCTACTATGGCTACACCTTC. Translated, it gives CASGDGGYYGYTF.

V is TRBV7-3 and J is TRBJ2-7; 7 positions agree with TRBD1. Germline V CDR1 and CDR2: SGHTA, FQGTGA. This CDR3 is 13 amino acids long. The junction had 3 bases not matched to a gene; V was cut back by 5 bases and J by 2 bases. DNA of the CDR3: TGTGCCAGCAGCGCAGACAGGGCCTACGAGCAGTACTTC. As protein: CASSADRAYEQYF.

Note on this clone: The sample carries other DNA sequences with the same CDR3. The chain has TRBV2 and TRBJ1-1; D is undetermined. The germline V gene has CDR1 SNHLY and CDR2 FYNNEI. V was clipped by 4 bases and J by 0 bases, with 6 bases between them. This CDR3 contains 13 residues. CDR3 protein: CASSVGLNTEAFF. In nucleotides, the CDR3 is TGTGCCAGCAGTGTGGGCTTGAACACTGAAGCTTTCTTT. Full variable domain (outside the CDR3, taken from reference TRBV2 and TRBJ1-1): EPEVTQTPSHQVTQMGQEVILRCVPISNHLYFYWYRQILGQKVEFLVSFYNNEISEKSEIFDDQFSVERPDGSNFTLKIRSTKLEDSAMYFCASSVGLNTEAFFGQGTRLTVV.

V gene TRBV7-9 combines with J gene TRBJ1-5; TRBD1 agrees at 8 bases. J was trimmed by 5 bases and V by 2 bases; bases with no gene match: 2. The CDR3 spans 14 residues. Germline V gene lookup returns CDR1 SEHNR and CDR2 FQNEAQ (reference sequence). CDR3 region: CASSLSTGDQPQHF. The CDR3 region has the DNA TGTGCCAGCAGCTTATCGACAGGGGATCAGCCCCAGCATTTT.

With respect to this clone: The junction differs from germline at one of its ends, possibly a read error. The chain combines TRBV7-7 with TRBJ2-5; 10 positions match TRBD2. CDR3 length: 15 amino acids. Germline V gene data show CDR1 as SSHAT and CDR2 as FNYEAQ (reference sequence). The CDR3 DNA follows: TGTGCTAGCAGCTCTTTAGCGGGGGGTATCGAGACCCAGTACTTC. Amino acid sequence: CASSSLAGGIETQYF.

The chain couples TRBV27 to TRBJ2-1, with D perhaps being TRBD1 or TRBD2 (5 bases each). The CDR3 has 15 residues. Between the trimmed V and J ends, which lost 5 bases and 3 bases, there was a span of 14 bases. Germline CDR1 MNHEY, CDR2 SMNVEV (reference sequence). The CDR3 loop reads CASSIGDGFYNEQFF. The DNA for the CDR3 is TGTGCCAGCAGTATCGGGGACGGGTTCTACAATGAGCAGTTCTTC.